This T cell receptor (beta chain) was documented in a study of blood T cell repertoires in COVID-19. Authors' methods: By means of reference gene primer amplification, nucleated cell counts were estimated. Method: immunoSEQ multiplex PCR; TCRdb's copy keeps in-frame clones and lacks some. That table furnishes V, J and clone size, whereas the DNA furnished D and trimming. Of tens of thousands of clones in the sample, about 86% were seen once. The V gene lost 6 bases and the J gene lost 7 bases, with 13 bases spanning the gap. Looked up from germline, CDR1 is SGHTA and CDR2 is FQGNSA. This CDR3 contains 14 residues.

The receptor was isolated from an older man with COVID-19, enrolled during active disease. Sequenced: peripheral blood. The chain carries TRBV7-2 and TRBJ1-6; tentative D call: TRBD1 (6 bases). Here the CDR3 DNA reads TGTGCCAGCAGTCCCGGACAGTGGAATTCACCCCTCCACTTT. It codes for CASSPGQWNSPLHF.